This TCR beta chain was documented in a study of blood T cell repertoires in COVID-19. Study background: The study drew acute and convalescent COVID-19 samples from the United States, Italy and Spain. In each case, the material was cDNA or gDNA derived from T cells, B-cell-depleted T cells, or PBMCs.

Authors' methods: Counts of nucleated cells, estimated from reference gene primer amplification, were obtained. The assay was immunoSEQ multiplex PCR, and TCRdb's table has in-frame clones only and misses some. Clone size and the V and J calls come from that table; the DNA yielded D and trimming. This table has 400,000 or so clones, around 90% appearing once. Trimming shortened V by 4 bases and J by 8 bases, and 18 bases separated the two germline ends. CDR3 length equals 14 residues. Germline loops: CDR1 SGDLS, CDR2 YYNGEE. This TCR came from a human donor in a cohort sampled during active COVID-19. The sample comprised peripheral blood. The chain recombines TRBV9 with TRBJ1-2; D is possibly TRBD1 (5 bases). The CDR3 bases are TGTGCCAGCAGCTTAAGACCGGACACTGGCGGCTACACCTTC. Its translation is CASSLRPDTGGYTF.